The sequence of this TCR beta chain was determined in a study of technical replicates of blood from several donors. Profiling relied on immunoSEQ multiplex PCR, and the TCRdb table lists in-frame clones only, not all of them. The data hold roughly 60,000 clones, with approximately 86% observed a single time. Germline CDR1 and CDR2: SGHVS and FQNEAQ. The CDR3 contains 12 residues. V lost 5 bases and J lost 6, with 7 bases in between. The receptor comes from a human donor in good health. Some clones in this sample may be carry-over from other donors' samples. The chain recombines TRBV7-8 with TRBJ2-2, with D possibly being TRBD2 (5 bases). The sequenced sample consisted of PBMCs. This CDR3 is CASSPGAGELFF. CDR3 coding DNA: TGTGCCAGCAGCCCCGGGGCCGGGGAGCTGTTTTTT.